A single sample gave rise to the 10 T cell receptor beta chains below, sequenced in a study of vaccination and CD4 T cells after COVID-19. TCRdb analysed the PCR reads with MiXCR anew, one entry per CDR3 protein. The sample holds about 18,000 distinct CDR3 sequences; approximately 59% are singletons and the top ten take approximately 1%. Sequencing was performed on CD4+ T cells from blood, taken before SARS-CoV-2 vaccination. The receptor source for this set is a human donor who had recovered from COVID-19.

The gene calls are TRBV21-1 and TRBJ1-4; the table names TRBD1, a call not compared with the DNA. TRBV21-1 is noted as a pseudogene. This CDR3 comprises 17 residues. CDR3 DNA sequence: TGTGCCAGCAGCAAAATCGAGGGGCACAGGGTTGATGAAAAACTGTTTTTT. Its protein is CASSKIEGHRVDEKLFF.

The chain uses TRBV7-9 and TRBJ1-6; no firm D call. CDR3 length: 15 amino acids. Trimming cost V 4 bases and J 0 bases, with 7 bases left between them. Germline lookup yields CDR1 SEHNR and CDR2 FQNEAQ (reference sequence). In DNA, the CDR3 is TGTGCCAGCAGCTCGCAGAGCTCCTATAATTCACCCCTCCACTTT. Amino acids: CASSSQSSYNSPLHF.

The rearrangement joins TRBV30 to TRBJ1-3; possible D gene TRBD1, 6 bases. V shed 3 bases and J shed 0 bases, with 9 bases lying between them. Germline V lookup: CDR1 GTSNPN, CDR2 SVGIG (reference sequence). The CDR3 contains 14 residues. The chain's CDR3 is CAWRIQGSGNTIYF. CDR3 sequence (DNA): TGTGCCTGGAGGATACAGGGCTCTGGAAACACCATATATTTT.

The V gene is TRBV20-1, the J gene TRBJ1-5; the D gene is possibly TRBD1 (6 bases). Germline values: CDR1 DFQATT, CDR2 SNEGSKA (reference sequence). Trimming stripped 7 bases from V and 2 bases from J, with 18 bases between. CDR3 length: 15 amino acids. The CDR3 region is CSGGGGVGGNQPQHF. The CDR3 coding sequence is TGCAGTGGAGGGGGGGGGGTTGGTGGCAATCAGCCCCAGCATTTT.

The CDR3 here is CASSDDSYGYTF. CDR3 nucleotides: TGCGCCAGCAGCGATGACAGTTATGGCTACACCTTC. V gene TRBV10-1 combines with J gene TRBJ1-2, with D maybe TRBD1 (5 bases). Germline CDR1 and CDR2: WNHNN and SYGVQD (reference sequence). V was cut by 6 bases and J by 5 bases, with 10 bases left in between. The CDR3 extends over 12 amino acids.

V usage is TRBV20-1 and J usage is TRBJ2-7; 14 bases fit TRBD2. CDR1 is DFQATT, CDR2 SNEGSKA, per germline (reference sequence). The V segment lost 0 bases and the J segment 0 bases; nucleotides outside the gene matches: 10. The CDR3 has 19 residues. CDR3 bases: TGCAGTGCTAGAGAAGACGGGACTAGCGGGAGTTGGAGCTCCTACGAGCAGTACTTC. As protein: CSAREDGTSGSWSSYEQYF.

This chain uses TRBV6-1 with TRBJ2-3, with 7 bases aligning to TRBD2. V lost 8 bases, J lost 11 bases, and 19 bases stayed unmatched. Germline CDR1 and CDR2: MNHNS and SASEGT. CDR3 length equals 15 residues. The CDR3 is CASQDGLDAGGRQYF. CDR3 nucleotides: TGTGCCAGCCAAGACGGACTAGATGCGGGCGGACGGCAGTATTTT.

The CDR3 is CASSLSGPISYEQYF. CDR3 bases: TGTGCCAGCAGCTTAAGCGGGCCGATCTCCTACGAGCAGTACTTC. The V and J genes are TRBV11-2 and TRBJ2-7; tentative D call: TRBD2 (6 bases). The CDR3 has 15 amino acids. V dropped 2 bases and J dropped 0 bases, with 11 bases sitting between them. From germline, CDR1 is SGHAT and CDR2 FQNNGV. Filled out from reference TRBV11-2 and TRBJ2-7, the complete variable domain reads EAGVAQSPRYKIIEKRQSVAFWCNPISGHATLYWYQQILGQGPKLLIQFQNNGVVDDSQLPKDRFSAERLKGVDSTLKIQPAKLEDSAVYLCASSLSGPISYEQYFGPGTRLTVT.

The CDR3 protein is CASSLESIFQSDTQYF. The DNA of the CDR3 is TGTGCCAGCAGCTTAGAGAGCATTTTCCAATCAGATACGCAGTATTTT. The V and J genes are TRBV7-8 and TRBJ2-3, with D unclear. The V end was cut by 1 base, the J end by 4 bases, with 15 bases between. In germline, CDR1 is SGHVS, CDR2 FQNEAQ. The CDR3 is 16 amino acids.

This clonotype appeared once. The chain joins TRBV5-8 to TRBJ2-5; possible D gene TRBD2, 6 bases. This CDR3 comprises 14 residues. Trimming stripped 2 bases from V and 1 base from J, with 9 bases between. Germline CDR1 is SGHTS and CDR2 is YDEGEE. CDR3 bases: TGTGCCAGCAGCTTATGGGGAGGCCAAGAGACCCAGTACTTC. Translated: CASSLWGGQETQYF.